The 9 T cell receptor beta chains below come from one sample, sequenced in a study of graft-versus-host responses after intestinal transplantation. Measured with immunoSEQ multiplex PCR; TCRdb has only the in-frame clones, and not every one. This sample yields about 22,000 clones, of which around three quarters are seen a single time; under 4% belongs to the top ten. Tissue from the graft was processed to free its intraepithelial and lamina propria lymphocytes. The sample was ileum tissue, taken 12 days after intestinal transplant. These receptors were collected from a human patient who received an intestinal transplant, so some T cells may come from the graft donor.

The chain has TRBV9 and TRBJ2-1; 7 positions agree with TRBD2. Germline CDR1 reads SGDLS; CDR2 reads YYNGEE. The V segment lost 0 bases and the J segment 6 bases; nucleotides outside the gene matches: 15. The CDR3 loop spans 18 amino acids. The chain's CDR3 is CASSVGVGAGVLGNEQFF. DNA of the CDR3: TGTGCCAGCAGCGTAGGGGTAGGGGCGGGGGTTCTAGGCAATGAGCAGTTCTTC.

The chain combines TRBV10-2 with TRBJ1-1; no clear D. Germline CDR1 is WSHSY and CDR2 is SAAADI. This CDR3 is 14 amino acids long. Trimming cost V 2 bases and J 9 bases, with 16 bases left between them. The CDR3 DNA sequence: TGCGCCAGCAGTGAGGCAACAGAGATCGGGAAAGCTTTCTTT. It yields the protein CASSEATEIGKAFF.

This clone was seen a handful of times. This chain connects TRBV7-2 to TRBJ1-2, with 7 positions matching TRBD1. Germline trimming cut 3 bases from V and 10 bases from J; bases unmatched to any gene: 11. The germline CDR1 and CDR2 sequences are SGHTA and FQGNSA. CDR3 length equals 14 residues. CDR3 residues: CASSLEGAGSNYTF. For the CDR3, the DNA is TGTGCCAGCAGCTTGGAGGGGGCAGGATCAAACTACACCTTC.

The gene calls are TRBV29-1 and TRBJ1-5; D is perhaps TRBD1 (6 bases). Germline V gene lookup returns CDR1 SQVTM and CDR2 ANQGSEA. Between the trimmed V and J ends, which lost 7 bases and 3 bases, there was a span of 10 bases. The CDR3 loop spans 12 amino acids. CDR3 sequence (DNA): TGCAGCGGCGGACAGAACAATCAGCCCCAGCATTTT. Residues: CSGGQNNQPQHF. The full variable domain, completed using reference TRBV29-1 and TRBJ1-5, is SAVISQKPSRDICQRGTSLTIQCQVDSQVTMMFWYRQQPGQSLTLIATANQGSEATYESGFVIDKFPISRPNLTFSTLTVSNMSPEDSSIYLCSGGQNNQPQHFGDGTRLSIL.

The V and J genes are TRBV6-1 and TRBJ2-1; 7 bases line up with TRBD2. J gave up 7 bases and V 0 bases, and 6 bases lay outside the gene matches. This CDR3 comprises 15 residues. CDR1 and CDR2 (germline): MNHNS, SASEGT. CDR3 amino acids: CASSEAGLLTNEQFF. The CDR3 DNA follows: TGTGCCAGCAGTGAAGCGGGACTACTTACAAATGAGCAGTTCTTC.

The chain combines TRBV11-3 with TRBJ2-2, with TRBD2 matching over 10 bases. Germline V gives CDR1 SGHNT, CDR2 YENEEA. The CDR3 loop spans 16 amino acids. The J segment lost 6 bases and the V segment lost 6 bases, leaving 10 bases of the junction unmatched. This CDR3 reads CASSLQRGGFSGELFF. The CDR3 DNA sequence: TGTGCCAGCAGTCTACAGCGGGGGGGCTTTTCCGGGGAGCTGTTTTTT.

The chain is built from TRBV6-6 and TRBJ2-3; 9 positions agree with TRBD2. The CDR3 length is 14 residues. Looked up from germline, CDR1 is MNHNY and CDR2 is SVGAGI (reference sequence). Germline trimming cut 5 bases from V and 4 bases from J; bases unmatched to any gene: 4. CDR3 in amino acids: CASSASGVADTQYF. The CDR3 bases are TGTGCCAGCAGTGCTAGCGGGGTGGCAGATACGCAGTATTTT.

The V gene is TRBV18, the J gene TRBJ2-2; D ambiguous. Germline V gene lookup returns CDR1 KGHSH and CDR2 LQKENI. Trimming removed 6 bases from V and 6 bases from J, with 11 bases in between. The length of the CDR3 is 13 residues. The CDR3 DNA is TGTGCCAGCTCCCCCCGCCGGGCCGGGGAGCTGTTTTTT. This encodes CASSPRRAGELFF.

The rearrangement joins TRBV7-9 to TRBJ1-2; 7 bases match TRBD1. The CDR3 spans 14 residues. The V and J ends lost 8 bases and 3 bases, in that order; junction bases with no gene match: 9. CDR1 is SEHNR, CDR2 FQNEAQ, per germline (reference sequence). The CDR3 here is CASAVLGTDYGYTF. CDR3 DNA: TGTGCCAGCGCCGTCCTGGGGACAGACTATGGCTACACCTTC.